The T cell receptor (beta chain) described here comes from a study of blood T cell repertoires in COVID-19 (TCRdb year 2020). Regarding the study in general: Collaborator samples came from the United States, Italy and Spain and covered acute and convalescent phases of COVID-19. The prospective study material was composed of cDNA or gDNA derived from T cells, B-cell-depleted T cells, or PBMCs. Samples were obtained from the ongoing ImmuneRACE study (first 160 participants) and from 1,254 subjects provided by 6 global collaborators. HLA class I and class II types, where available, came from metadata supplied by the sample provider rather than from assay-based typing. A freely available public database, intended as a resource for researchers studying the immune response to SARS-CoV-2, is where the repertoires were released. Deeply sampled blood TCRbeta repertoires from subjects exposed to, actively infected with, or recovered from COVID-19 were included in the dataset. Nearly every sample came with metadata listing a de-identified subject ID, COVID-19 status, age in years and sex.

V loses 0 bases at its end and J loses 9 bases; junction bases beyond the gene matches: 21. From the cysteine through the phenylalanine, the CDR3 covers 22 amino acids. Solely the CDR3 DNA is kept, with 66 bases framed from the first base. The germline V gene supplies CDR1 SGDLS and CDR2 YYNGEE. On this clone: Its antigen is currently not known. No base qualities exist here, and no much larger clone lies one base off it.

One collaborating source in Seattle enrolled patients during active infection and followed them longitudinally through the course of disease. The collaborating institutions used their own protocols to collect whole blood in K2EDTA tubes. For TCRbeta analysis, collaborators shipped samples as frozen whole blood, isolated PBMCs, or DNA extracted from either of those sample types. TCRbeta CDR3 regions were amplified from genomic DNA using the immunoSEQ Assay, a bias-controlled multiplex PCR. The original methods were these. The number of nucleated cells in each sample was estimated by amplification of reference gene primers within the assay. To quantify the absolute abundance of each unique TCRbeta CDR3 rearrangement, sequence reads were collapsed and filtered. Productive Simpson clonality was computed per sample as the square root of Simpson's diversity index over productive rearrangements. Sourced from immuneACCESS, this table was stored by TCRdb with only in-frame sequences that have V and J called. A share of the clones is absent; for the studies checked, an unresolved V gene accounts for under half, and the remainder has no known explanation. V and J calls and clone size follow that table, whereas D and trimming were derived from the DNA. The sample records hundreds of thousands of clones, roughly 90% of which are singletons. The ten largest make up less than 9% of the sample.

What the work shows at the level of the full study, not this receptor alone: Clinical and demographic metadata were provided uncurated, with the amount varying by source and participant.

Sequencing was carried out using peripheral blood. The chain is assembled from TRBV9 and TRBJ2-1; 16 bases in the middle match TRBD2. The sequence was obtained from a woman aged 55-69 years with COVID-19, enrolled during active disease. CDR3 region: CASSVDGDPGLAGGLPSGEQFF. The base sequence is TGTGCCAGCAGCGTAGATGGAGACCCGGGACTAGCGGGGGGGCTCCCTTCAGGTGAGCAGTTCTTC. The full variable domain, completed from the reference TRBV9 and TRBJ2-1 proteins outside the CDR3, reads DSGVTQTPKHLITATGQRVTLRCSPRSGDLSVYWYQQSLDQGLQFLIQYYNGEERAKGNILERFSAQQFPDLHSELNLSSLELGDSALYFCASSVDGDPGLAGGLPSGEQFFGPGTRLTVL.